This T cell receptor (beta chain) was recorded in a study of CD8 T cells in ankylosing spondylitis. The CDR3 covers 13 residues. V was trimmed by 0 bases and J by 5 bases, leaving 7 bases between them. Germline CDR1 reads SGHVS; CDR2 reads FNYEAQ. This clonotype was recorded at least ten times. Its target is unknown. The study's findings and limits: A CD8+ phenotype characterized the disease-linked clones, which were relatively rare in peripheral blood. Ankylosing spondylitis blood seemed to carry a telltale TCR beta motif made of eight highly homologous variants.

TCRdb passed the 5' RACE reads through MiXCR, listing each CDR3 protein once. The sample carries under 300,000 distinct CDR3 sequences, about 10% recorded once. Sequencing was done on a sample of blood, either unsorted or a sorted T cell fraction (not recorded which). The chain links TRBV7-6 to TRBJ2-5; D ambiguous. This sequence originates from a male donor with ankylosing spondylitis or in good health (not recorded which). CDR3 region: CASSLAGSETQYF. The CDR3, as DNA: TGTGCCAGCAGCTTAGCGGGTTCCGAGACCCAGTACTTC.